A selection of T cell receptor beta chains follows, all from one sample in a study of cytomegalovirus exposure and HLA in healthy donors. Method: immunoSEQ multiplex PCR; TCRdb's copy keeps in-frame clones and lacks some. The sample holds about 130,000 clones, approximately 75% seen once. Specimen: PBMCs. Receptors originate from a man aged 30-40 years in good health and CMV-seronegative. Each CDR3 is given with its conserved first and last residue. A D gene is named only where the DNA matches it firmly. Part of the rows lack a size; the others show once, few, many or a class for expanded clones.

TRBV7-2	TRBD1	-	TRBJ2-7	TGTGCCAGCATCCCCGACAGGGGGACATCCTACGAGCAGTACTTC	CASIPDRGTSYEQYF
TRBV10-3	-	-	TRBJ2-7	TGTGCCATCGGGGGGGCCGGTTACGAGCAGTACTTC	CAIGGAGYEQYF
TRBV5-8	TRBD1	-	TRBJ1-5	TGTGCCAGCAGCTCAGGGGGAAGGAATCAGCCCCAGCATTTT	CASSSGGRNQPQHF
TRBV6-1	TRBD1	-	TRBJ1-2	TGTGCCAGCAGTGAACCGGGACAGCTTGATGGCTACACCTTC	CASSEPGQLDGYTF
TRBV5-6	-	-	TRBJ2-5	TGTGCCAGCAGCCGGGGGACGAACCAAGAGACCCAGTACTTC	CASSRGTNQETQYF
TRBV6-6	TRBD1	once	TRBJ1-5	TGTGCCAGCAGACCGGGACAGGGAAGGTTCCAGCATTTT	CASRPGQGRFQHF
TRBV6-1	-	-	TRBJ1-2	TGTGCCAGCAGTGAAGCTCGCGGCAGGGTTTACTATGGCTACACCTTC	CASSEARGRVYYGYTF
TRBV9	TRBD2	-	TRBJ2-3	TGTGCCAGCAGCGGGGGCGGGGGGGCGGGAGATACGCAGTATTTT	CASSGGGGAGDTQYF
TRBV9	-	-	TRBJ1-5	TGTGCCAGCAGCGTTGGCGGGCTGGGCAATCAGCCCCAGCATTTT	CASSVGGLGNQPQHF
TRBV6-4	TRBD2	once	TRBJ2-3	TGTGCCAGCAGTGACGGCGGGGGGCCAGATACGCAGTATTTT	CASSDGGGPDTQYF
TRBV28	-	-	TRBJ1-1	TGTGCCAGCATTATCGATGGGGGGGACACTGAAGCTTTCTTT	CASIIDGGDTEAFF
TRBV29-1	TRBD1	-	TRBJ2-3	TGCAGCGTTGAAGATGGGACAGGGGGGGGAGCAGATACGCAGTATTTT	CSVEDGTGGGADTQYF
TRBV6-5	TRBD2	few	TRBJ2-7	TGTGCCAGCAGAAAGACTAGCACCTACGAGCAGTACTTC	CASRKTSTYEQYF
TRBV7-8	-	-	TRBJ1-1	TGTGCCAGCAGTCTCTTTGTGGGCGGGGGTGAAGCTTTCTTT	CASSLFVGGGEAFF
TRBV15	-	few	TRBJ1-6	TGTGCCACCAGCAGAGGGGGGAGGTCTTCACCCCTCCACTTT	CATSRGGRSSPLHF
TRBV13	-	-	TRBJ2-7	TGTGCCAGCAGCTTCCTCCGGGACTTTAACTCCTACGAGCAGTACTTC	CASSFLRDFNSYEQYF
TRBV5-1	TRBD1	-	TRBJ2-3	TGCGCCAGCAGCTTTAGGGGGCCGGATGGCACAGATACGCAGTATTTT	CASSFRGPDGTDTQYF
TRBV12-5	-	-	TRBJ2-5	TGTGCTAGTGGTAGGGCGGGGGCCACCCACCAGAGTTTAGACTTC	CASGRAGATHQSLDF
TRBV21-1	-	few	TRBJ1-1	TGTGCCAGCAGCCTCCTCGCCCAGGGCTACTCTATTGGGAACACTGAAGCTTTCTTT	CASSLLAQGYSIGNTEAFF
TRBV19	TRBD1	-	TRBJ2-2	TGTGCCAGTAGTATGCGGACAGGCACCGGGGAGCTGTTTTTT	CASSMRTGTGELFF
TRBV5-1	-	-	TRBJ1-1	TGCGCCAGCAGCTTGGGTCAGCTTAGCGGAGCTTTCTTT	CASSLGQLSGAFF
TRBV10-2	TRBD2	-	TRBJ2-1	TGCGCCAGCAACGGACTAGCGCGGGGTGAGCAGTTCTTC	CASNGLARGEQFF
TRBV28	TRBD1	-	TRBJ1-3	TGTGCCAGCAGTTTAGGATCGACAGGGCCTGGAAACACCATATATTTT	CASSLGSTGPGNTIYF
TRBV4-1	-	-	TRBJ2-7	TGCGCCAGCAGCCAAGATAGGGGACTGGGGGACGAGCAGTACTTC	CASSQDRGLGDEQYF
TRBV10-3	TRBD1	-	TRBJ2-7	TGTGCCATCAGTGAGATACAGGGGGGCGGTACCTACGAGCAGTACTTC	CAISEIQGGGTYEQYF
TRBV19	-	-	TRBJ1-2	TGTGCCAGTACCCCCTCGGGGGTTGCCTATGGCTACACCTTC	CASTPSGVAYGYTF
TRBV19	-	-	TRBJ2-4	TGTGCCAGTAAGGGGGCAGGGAGGATTGGGGAGTACTTC	CASKGAGRIGEYF
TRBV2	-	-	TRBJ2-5	TGTGCCAGCAGGGGGGACATCCAAGAGACCCAGTACTTC	CASRGDIQETQYF
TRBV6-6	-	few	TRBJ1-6	TGTGCCAGCGGTTGGGGGAGGAATTCACCCCTCCACTTT	CASGWGRNSPLHF
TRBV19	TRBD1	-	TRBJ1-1	TGTGCCAGTAGTTTGACCGGGACAGGGGGCGAGAGCACTGAAGCTTTCTTT	CASSLTGTGGESTEAFF
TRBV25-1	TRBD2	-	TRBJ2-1	TGTGCCAGCAGTGAGGGGGGACTAGTGGGTGGTGAGCAGTTCTTC	CASSEGGLVGGEQFF
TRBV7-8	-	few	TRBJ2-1	TGTGCCAGCAGCCCGGACAGCTACAATGAGCAGTTCTTC	CASSPDSYNEQFF
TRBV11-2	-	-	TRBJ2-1	TGTGCCAGCAGCTCAGGCCCGGAGCAGTTCTTC	CASSSGPEQFF
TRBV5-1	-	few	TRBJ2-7	TGCGCCAGCAGCTTTTGGTTGATCAGAGGTCGCGAGCAGTACTTC	CASSFWLIRGREQYF